The source of this T cell receptor (beta chain) is a study of CD8 T cells in ankylosing spondylitis. Study-wide points: The study identified a TCR beta motif of roughly eight highly homologous variants that appeared characteristic of ankylosing spondylitis blood. Earlier literature documents some of the motif variants in reactive arthritis synovial fluid and blood. In ankylosing spondylitis patients, matched synovial fluid reportedly showed significant enrichment of disease-linked clones.

This clonotype was detected a few times. Its target is unknown. In TCRdb, the 5' RACE reads were re-called with MiXCR into one record per CDR3 protein. The sample yields around 220,000 distinct CDR3 sequences, 10% seen once. CDR1 and CDR2 from the germline V gene are SGHNT and YENEEA. V trimming: 2 bases; J trimming: 2 bases; junction bases outside the gene matches: 19. This CDR3 spans 20 amino acids. The origin of this receptor is a male donor with ankylosing spondylitis or in good health (not recorded which). Sequencing input: blood, either unsorted or a sorted T cell fraction (not recorded which). The chain is built from TRBV11-3 and TRBJ2-3; TRBD2 matches at 7 bases. In DNA form, the CDR3 reads TGTGCCAGCAGCTTAAGGCCGCGGGACTACCAACAGGTTACCACAGATACGCAGTATTTT. Translated, it gives CASSLRPRDYQQVTTDTQYF.